Below, 16 T cell receptor beta chains from the same sample are listed, as sequenced in a study of T cell repertoires in ileal Crohn's disease. Assay used: immunoSEQ multiplex PCR; TCRdb lists only in-frame clones, some missing. Of over 9,000 clones detected, more than 60% appear once; the ten largest clones hold approximately 15%. Documented time point: neoterminal ileum biopsy at postoperative endoscopy, about 6 months after surgery. What was sequenced was ileal tissue. Receptors were obtained from an adult with Crohn's disease.

This rearrangement joins TRBV11-2 to TRBJ2-6; D not certain. This CDR3 has 15 amino acids. CDR1 and CDR2 (germline): SGHAT, FQNNGV. V was trimmed by 1 base and J by 1 base, leaving 5 bases between them. In nucleotides, the CDR3 is TGTGCCAGCAGCTTAGTAATGTCTGGGGCCAACGTCCTGACTTTC. It is translated as CASSLVMSGANVLTF.

CDR3: CAWRPGQSYGYTF. The DNA for the CDR3 is TGTGCCTGGAGACCAGGACAGTCCTATGGCTACACCTTC. The V and J genes are TRBV30 and TRBJ1-2; TRBD1 is a possible D gene (6 bases). Per germline, CDR1 GTSNPN and CDR2 SVGIG (reference sequence). V was pared by 3 bases and J by 4 bases, with 12 bases between. The CDR3 runs 13 residues.

The V gene is TRBV6-6, the J gene TRBJ1-2; no clear D gene. Germline CDR1 reads MNHNY; CDR2 reads SVGAGI (reference sequence). Trimming cost V 3 bases and J 0 bases, with 8 bases left between them. This CDR3 is 14 amino acids long. CDR3 region: CASSYMRANYGYTF. Written as DNA, the CDR3 is TGTGCCAGCAGTTATATGCGGGCTAACTATGGCTACACCTTC.

This chain connects TRBV19 to TRBJ1-2; 10 nucleotides line up with TRBD1. V shed 6 bases and J 8 bases; nucleotides not matched to a gene: 12. Germline CDR1 is LNHDA and CDR2 is SQIVND (reference sequence). The CDR3 runs 15 residues. The CDR3 DNA reads as TGTGCCAGTAGCCCGACAGGGGGCGTGAGGAGCGGCTACACCTTC. This codes for CASSPTGGVRSGYTF.

The V and J genes are TRBV4-3 and TRBJ1-4; no reliable D call. Per germline, CDR1 LGHNA and CDR2 YSLEER. CDR3 length equals 14 residues. V was clipped by 4 bases and J by 8 bases, with 14 bases between them. The CDR3 DNA reads as TGCGCCAGCAGCCTTGTTTTGCGGGCGGAAAAACTGTTTTTT. Its translation: CASSLVLRAEKLFF.

This rearrangement joins TRBV5-6 to TRBJ1-3; D unclear. The V gene's germline CDR1 is SGHDT and CDR2 YYEEEE. The CDR3 is 17 residues long. The ends were cut back, 0 bases at V and 0 bases at J, with 13 bases in the middle. CDR3 residues: CASSLGAGFYSGNTIYF. The CDR3 region has the DNA TGTGCCAGCAGCTTGGGGGCAGGCTTTTACTCTGGAAACACCATATATTTT.

This clone appeared a few times. The chain is built from TRBV7-9 and TRBJ1-1; D gene unclear. Trimming left V 3 bases short and J 6 bases short, with 20 bases between. This CDR3 has 16 residues. CDR1 is SEHNR and CDR2 is FQNEAQ in the germline V gene (reference sequence). The CDR3 DNA sequence: TGTGCCAGCAGCTTTTTTTTAAGGCGGGTTGCCGCTGAAGCTTTCTTT. This gives the protein CASSFFLRRVAAEAFF.

V is TRBV10-3 and J is TRBJ1-1; 8 nucleotides agree with TRBD1. V shed 7 bases, J shed 1 base, and the junction held 5 bases outside the gene matches. This CDR3 has 14 amino acids. Per germline, CDR1 ENHRY and CDR2 SYGVKD. In nucleotides, the CDR3 is TGTGCCATCACTCAGACAGGGGCGAACACTGAAGCTTTCTTT. This sequence encodes CAITQTGANTEAFF.

This clone is judged medium-sized (0.01 to 0.1%). The V gene is TRBV19, the J gene TRBJ1-4; 12 bases match TRBD1. CDR1 and CDR2 from the germline V gene are LNHDA and SQIVND (reference sequence). The CDR3 is 15 residues long. J lost 6 bases, V lost 5 bases, and 4 bases had no gene match. The CDR3 region has the DNA TGTGCCAGTAGTCCCGGGACAGGGGGCCATGAAAAACTGTTTTTT. Protein product: CASSPGTGGHEKLFF.

J is TRBJ1-1 and V is TRBV6-5, with a tentative D call TRBD1 (6 bases). The CDR3 contains 16 residues. Germline V gives CDR1 MNHEY, CDR2 SVGAGI. V lost 2 bases and J lost 4, with 17 bases in between. CDR3 bases: TGTGCCAGCAGTTACGACCCCAGGGGCGTAGCCACTGAAGCTTTCTTT. This codes for CASSYDPRGVATEAFF.

The chain carries TRBV10-3 and TRBJ2-6, with TRBD1 matching over 10 bases. The length of the CDR3 is 16 residues. The V gene's germline CDR1 is ENHRY and CDR2 SYGVKD. V was clipped by 6 bases and J by 2 bases; unmatched bases: 4. CDR3 sequence (DNA): TGTGCCATCAGCGACAGGGGGCTGACTGGGGCCAACGTCCTGACTTTC. Protein sequence: CAISDRGLTGANVLTF.

V gene TRBV27 combines with J gene TRBJ2-2; no clear D gene. V lost 5 bases and J lost 0, with 16 bases in between. The CDR3 is 17 residues long. CDR1 and CDR2 from the germline V gene are MNHEY and SMNVEV (reference sequence). Here the CDR3 reads CASSRRWATPNTGELFF. CDR3 DNA: TGTGCCAGCAGTCGACGATGGGCCACTCCGAACACCGGGGAGCTGTTTTTT.

This chain connects TRBV2 to TRBJ2-7; unclear D gene. Germline CDR1 SNHLY, CDR2 FYNNEI. V lost 5 bases and J lost 5, with 7 bases in between. The CDR3 has 11 amino acids. The CDR3 loop reads CASSFLDEQYF. The CDR3, as DNA: TGTGCCAGCAGTTTCTTAGACGAGCAGTACTTC.

V usage is TRBV4-1 and J usage is TRBJ2-3; D is possibly TRBD2 (5 bases). V dropped 0 bases and J dropped 6 bases, with 10 bases sitting between them. The CDR3 extends over 14 amino acids. Germline CDR1 reads MGHRA; CDR2 reads YSYEKL. CDR3 protein: CASSQDRLADTQYF. The CDR3 nucleotides read TGCGCCAGCAGCCAAGATCGGCTAGCCGATACGCAGTATTTT.

The CDR3 DNA reads TGTGCCAGCAGTGGATCCATAGGAGGGGAGGAGACCCAGTACTTC. Translated, it gives CASSGSIGGEETQYF. This chain joins TRBV25-1 and TRBJ2-5; perhaps TRBD2 as D (6 bases). With 4 bases removed from V and 5 bases from J, the gap between germline ends came to 17 bases. The CDR3 has 15 residues. The V gene's germline CDR1 is MGHDK and CDR2 SYGVNS.

The sample holds one count of this clone. The V gene is TRBV6-1, the J gene TRBJ2-2; D possibly corresponds to TRBD2 (6 bases). The CDR3 length is 14 residues. V was shortened by 6 bases and J by 6 bases, with 14 bases between the two germline ends. Germline CDR1 and CDR2: MNHNS and SASEGT. CDR3 amino acids: CASRAGPEAGELFF. In DNA form, the CDR3 reads TGTGCCAGCAGGGCGGGACCTGAAGCCGGGGAGCTGTTTTTT.